The 9 T cell receptor beta chains below come from one sample, sequenced in a study of blood T cells in healthy people across ages. Then a second PCR, running about 6 to 11 cycles, was carried out with a sample-barcoded 5' primer and a J-beta primer mix. From the 5' RACE reads, TCRdb called clonotypes with MiXCR, one entry per CDR3 protein. The data contain about 1,800,000 distinct CDR3 sequences, 25% to 30% of them seen just once; the ten biggest clones take up approximately 7.7%. The specimen was blood. These receptors originate from a woman in her twenties or thirties in good health.

This clonotype was found a few times. This chain joins TRBV12-3 or TRBV12-4 and TRBJ1-1; the match to TRBD1 covers 7 bases. With 3 bases clipped from V and 4 bases from J, the junction kept 5 bases outside the gene matches. The length of the CDR3 is 14 residues. CDR3 sequence (DNA): TGTGCCAGCAGTTTTTGGCAGGGGGTCACTGAAGCTTTCTTT. Its protein is CASSFWQGVTEAFF.

This clonotype was counted ten times or more. The J gene is TRBJ2-7, the V gene TRBV20-1; TRBD1 might be the D (6 bases). The CDR3 has 13 residues. The V end was cut by 2 bases, the J end by 2 bases, with 10 bases between. Germline lookup yields CDR1 DFQATT and CDR2 SNEGSKA (reference sequence). CDR3 sequence: CSARQGTAYEQYF. Written as DNA, the CDR3 is TGCAGTGCTAGACAGGGGACCGCCTACGAGCAGTACTTC.

The chain uses TRBV2 and TRBJ2-5, with D possibly being TRBD2 (5 bases). Germline loops: CDR1 SNHLY, CDR2 FYNNEI. The CDR3 covers 15 residues. The V gene lost 3 bases and the J gene lost 3 bases, with 14 bases spanning the gap. CDR3 bases: TGTGCCAGCAGTGATATTAGCGCCGTTAAAGAGACCCAGTACTTC. Translating gives CASSDISAVKETQYF.

This clonotype occurred a few times. The V and J genes are TRBV7-2 and TRBJ1-2; D may be TRBD1 (6 bases). There are 17 residues in the CDR3. Germline V lookup: CDR1 SGHTA, CDR2 FQGNSA. Trimming removed 1 base from V and 8 bases from J, with 23 bases in between. CDR3 amino acids: CASSLEWTAPFLRGYTF. The CDR3 nucleotides read TGTGCCAGCAGCTTAGAATGGACAGCCCCGTTTTTGCGCGGCTACACCTTC.

This clonotype has more than one count but fewer than ten. The chain recombines TRBV7-7 with TRBJ2-1; D unclear. Trimming cost V 1 base and J 8 bases, with 9 bases left between them. The CDR3 has 13 amino acids. Germline V gene lookup returns CDR1 SSHAT and CDR2 FNYEAQ (reference sequence). The CDR3 coding sequence is TGTGCCAGCAGCTTAGGGAATTTGGATGAGCAGTTCTTC. Translating it yields CASSLGNLDEQFF.

The chain recombines TRBV7-2 with TRBJ2-1, with 12 bases fitting TRBD1. The CDR3 totals 16 residues. With V trimmed by 6 bases and J by 9 bases, 12 bases remained unmatched. Germline values: CDR1 SGHTA, CDR2 FQGNSA. In DNA, the CDR3 is TGTGCCAGCAGTCTTAGTGGGACAGGGGGCAGGGGTGAGCAGTTCTTC. This sequence encodes CASSLSGTGGRGEQFF.

CDR3: CSVVAGGGWTQYF. CDR3 DNA: TGCAGCGTTGTGGCGGGGGGGGGATGGACCCAGTACTTC. The chain links TRBV29-1 to TRBJ2-5; 9 bases map to TRBD2. Germline CDR1 reads SQVTM; CDR2 reads ANQGSEA. V lost 4 bases and J lost 7; bases outside the gene matches: 7. This CDR3 is built from 13 residues.

Many counts were recorded for this clonotype. This rearrangement joins TRBV24-1 to TRBJ2-4; D could derive from TRBD1 or TRBD2 (5 bases each). Germline assignment: CDR1 KGHDR and CDR2 SFDVKD. V dropped 2 bases and J dropped 8 bases, with 9 bases sitting between them. The CDR3 spans 13 residues. The CDR3 DNA sequence: TGTGCCACCAGTGATTGGAGAGGGGACATTCAGTACTTC. It translates to CATSDWRGDIQYF.

This sequence joins TRBV6-2 or TRBV6-3 and TRBJ1-1; weak D call: TRBD1 (5 bases). The V end was cut by 5 bases, the J end by 1 base, with 23 bases between. Germline-derived CDR1 and CDR2 are MNHEY and SVGEGT. The CDR3 is made up of 18 amino acids. CDR3 sequence: CASSALRDFPLGNTEAFF. The CDR3 bases are TGTGCCAGCAGTGCCCTGAGGGACTTTCCTCTTGGGAACACTGAAGCTTTCTTT.